The subject of this entry is one TCR beta chain. The read terminates 3 residues ahead of where the CDR3 ends, so the germline J gene completes it. This record comes from a study of T cells in women clearing cervical HPV infection. CDR3 size: 13 residues. Germline V gene lookup returns CDR1 SNHLY and CDR2 FYNNEI. The V end lost 5 bases, the J end lost 6 bases, and 13 bases lay between the germline ends. Generated by immunoSEQ multiplex PCR, the TCRdb table keeps only in-frame clones and is missing some. This sample's table has under 30,000 clones. The rearrangement uses TRBV2 and TRBJ1-2, with TRBD1 as a possible D gene (5 bases). This TCR came from a woman between 18 and 75 years old with a cervical HPV16 infection that either progressed to CIN3+ or cleared (not recorded which). Sequenced sample: blood buffy coat. CDR3 in amino acids: CASSLSGGDGYTF. The DNA read from the CDR3 is TGTGCCAGCAGTCTTAGTGGGGGGGATGGC.